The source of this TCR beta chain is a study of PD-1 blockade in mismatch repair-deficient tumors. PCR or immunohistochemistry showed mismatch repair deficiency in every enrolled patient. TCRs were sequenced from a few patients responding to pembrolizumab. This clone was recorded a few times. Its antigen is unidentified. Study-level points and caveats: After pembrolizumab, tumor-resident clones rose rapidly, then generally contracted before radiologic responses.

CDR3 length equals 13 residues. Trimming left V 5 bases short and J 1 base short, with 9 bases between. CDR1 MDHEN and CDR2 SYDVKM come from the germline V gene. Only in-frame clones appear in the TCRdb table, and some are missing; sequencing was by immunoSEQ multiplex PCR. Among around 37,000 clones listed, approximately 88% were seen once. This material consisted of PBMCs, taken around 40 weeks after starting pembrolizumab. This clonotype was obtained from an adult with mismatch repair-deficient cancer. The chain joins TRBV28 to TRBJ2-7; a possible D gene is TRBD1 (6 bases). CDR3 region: CASSRGQSYEQYF. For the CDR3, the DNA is TGTGCCAGCAGTAGAGGACAGTCCTACGAGCAGTACTTC.